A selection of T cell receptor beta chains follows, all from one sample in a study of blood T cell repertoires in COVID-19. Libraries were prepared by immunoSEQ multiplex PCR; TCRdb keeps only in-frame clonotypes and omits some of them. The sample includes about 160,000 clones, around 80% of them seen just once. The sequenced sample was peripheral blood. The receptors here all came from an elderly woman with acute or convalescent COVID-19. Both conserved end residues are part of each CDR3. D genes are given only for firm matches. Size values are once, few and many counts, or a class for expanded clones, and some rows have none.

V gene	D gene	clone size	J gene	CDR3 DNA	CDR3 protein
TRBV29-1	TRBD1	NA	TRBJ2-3	TGCAGCGGGAATGGCCAGGGGGCACGGACGCAGTATTTT	CSGNGQGARTQYF
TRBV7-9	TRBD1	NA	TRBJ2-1	TGTGCCAGCACCAGTAATCGCCGGGACAGAGAAGGGGACAATGAGCAGTTCTTC	CASTSNRRDREGDNEQFF
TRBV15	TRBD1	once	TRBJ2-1	TGTGCCACCAGCGGACAGGACCCCGGGGCTATGGATAGGCAGTTCTTC	CATSGQDPGAMDRQFF
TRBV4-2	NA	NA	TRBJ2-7	TGTGCCAGCAGCCAGCAGGACTCGTTACCCTACGAGCAGTACTTC	CASSQQDSLPYEQYF
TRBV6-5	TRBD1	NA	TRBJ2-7	TGTGCCAGCACCCGGACAGGGGGCTACGAGCAGTACTTC	CASTRTGGYEQYF
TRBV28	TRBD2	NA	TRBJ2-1	TGTGCCAGCAGTCCTTATTTACTGGGACTAGCGGGCTCCTACAATGAGCAGTTCTTC	CASSPYLLGLAGSYNEQFF
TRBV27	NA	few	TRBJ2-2	TGTGCCAGCAGTTTTCGGGCCGGGGAGCTGTTTTTT	CASSFRAGELFF
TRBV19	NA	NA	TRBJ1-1	TGTGCCAGTAGTATTTACCAGGGGGAAGCTTTCTTT	CASSIYQGEAFF
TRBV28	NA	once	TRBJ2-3	TGTGCCAGCAGTCCATCCACAGATACGCAGTATTTT	CASSPSTDTQYF
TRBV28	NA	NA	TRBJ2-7	TGTGCCAGCAGTTTAGAGTACGAGCAGTACTTC	CASSLEYEQYF
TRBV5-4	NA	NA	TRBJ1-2	TGTGCCAGCAGCTTCAGTTCTAACTATGGCTACACCTTC	CASSFSSNYGYTF
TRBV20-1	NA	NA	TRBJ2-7	TGCAGTGCTAGATTTTATTTGGAGCAGTACTTC	CSARFYLEQYF
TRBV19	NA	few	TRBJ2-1	TGTGCCAGTATGCGGGACAGACACAATGAGCAGTTCTTC	CASMRDRHNEQFF
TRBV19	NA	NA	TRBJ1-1	TGTGCCAGTAGTCTGACGGGGGGCACTGAAGCTTTCTTT	CASSLTGGTEAFF
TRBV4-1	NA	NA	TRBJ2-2	TGCGCCAGCAGCCAAGATCAGAACACCGGGGAGCTGTTTTTT	CASSQDQNTGELFF
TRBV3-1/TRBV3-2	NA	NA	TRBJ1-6	TGTGCCAGCAGCCAAGAAGGGAAGACAGTTTCACCCCTCCACTTT	CASSQEGKTVSPLHF
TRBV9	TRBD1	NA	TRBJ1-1	TGTGCCAGCAGCGTAGGACAGGGCAACACTGAAGCTTTCTTT	CASSVGQGNTEAFF
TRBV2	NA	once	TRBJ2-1	TGTGCCAGCAGTGAGGGGGGGCGGGAGTTCTTC	CASSEGGREFF
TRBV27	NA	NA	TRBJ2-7	TGTGCCAGCAGTCCTCGTGGGGGGGGGCGCTTTTCCTACGAGCAGTACTTC	CASSPRGGGRFSYEQYF
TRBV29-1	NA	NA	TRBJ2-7	TGCAGCGTTGTACGGGGAACCTACGAGCAGTACTTC	CSVVRGTYEQYF